This T cell receptor (beta chain) derives from a study of Tregs in tolerant kidney transplant recipients. Notes on this clone: Its antigen is not known.

Unstimulated regulatory T cells (CD4+CD25+CD127-), CD4+CD25- non-regulatory cells, CD4 and CD8 cells were FACS-sorted from thawed PBMCs. Whole-study results and caveats: Few patients were studied, so findings need validation in larger groups. Activated donor B cell expansion appeared to reveal the most relevant donor-specific TCRbeta repertoire.

CDR1 SGHVS and CDR2 FQNEAQ come from the germline V gene. V was cut by 1 base and J by 6 bases, with 9 bases left in between. The CDR3 totals 14 residues. Produced via immunoSEQ multiplex PCR; TCRdb's table is partial and in-frame only. Of some 250,000 clones listed, 80% to 85% are singletons. This receptor was identified in a human donor in good health. The chain has TRBV7-8 and TRBJ2-2, with D tentatively TRBD1 (6 bases). Sequencing was carried out using CD4+ T cells from blood. The chain's CDR3 is CASSLDRVPGELFF. The CDR3 DNA follows: TGTGCCAGCAGCTTAGACAGGGTACCCGGGGAGCTGTTTTTT.